The 9 T cell receptor beta chains below were found in one sample sequenced in a study of CD8 T cells in Susac syndrome (dated by TCRdb to about 2019). Library prep was done by the immunoSEQ multiplex PCR assay. RNA was extracted using the RNeasy kit, and about 0.45 to 1 ug of the RNA was reverse transcribed with random hexamers. The raw public reads went through TCRdb reprocessing: fastp at Q25, MiXCR clone calling, in-frame beta chains kept. Each CDR3 protein appears once, grouped with its most common genes and DNA. Within this sample are just over 150,000 distinct CDR3 sequences, with approximately 95% of them counted one time only. The ten top clones hold about 0.16% of the sample. Sequencing used CD4+ T cells from PBMCs. These receptors were taken from a human donor with Susac syndrome.

The V gene is TRBV6-2 or TRBV6-3, the J gene TRBJ1-2; 9 positions match TRBD1. The CDR3 has 16 residues. Germline V gene data show CDR1 as MNHEY and CDR2 as SVGEGT. Trimming at V came to 5 bases and at J to 6 bases, leaving 13 bases not matched to a gene. CDR3 in amino acids: CASSKTGPGQGNGYTF. CDR3 sequence (DNA): TGTGCCAGCAGTAAAACTGGCCCGGGACAGGGCAATGGCTACACCTTC.

The V gene is TRBV2, the J gene TRBJ2-7; no clear D. Looked up from germline, CDR1 is SNHLY and CDR2 is FYNNEI. There are 12 residues in the CDR3. V was pared by 5 bases and J by 2 bases, with 7 bases between. The CDR3 DNA reads TGTGCCAGCAGTCAGACCCCCTACGAGCAGTACTTC. Translation: CASSQTPYEQYF. The full variable domain, with the rest looked up from reference TRBV2 and TRBJ2-7, is EPEVTQTPSHQVTQMGQEVILRCVPISNHLYFYWYRQILGQKVEFLVSFYNNEISEKSEIFDDQFSVERPDGSNFTLKIRSTKLEDSAMYFCASSQTPYEQYFGPGTRLTVT.

The chain uses TRBV7-6 and TRBJ1-2; TRBD1 aligns across 7 bases. The germline V gene has CDR1 SGHVS and CDR2 FNYEAQ. CDR3 size: 15 residues. With V trimmed by 0 bases and J by 4 bases, 5 bases remained unmatched. The CDR3 here is CASSLARTGRYGYTF. CDR3 nucleotides: TGTGCCAGCAGCTTAGCGAGGACAGGACGCTATGGCTACACCTTC.

The J gene is TRBJ1-1, the V gene TRBV18; unclear D gene. The CDR3 contains 15 residues. V lost 0 bases and J 1 base, leaving 9 bases between the germline ends. Germline CDR1 and CDR2: KGHSH and LQKENI. CDR3 sequence (DNA): TGTGCCAGCTCACCACCGAATTCCGGGAACACTGAAGCTTTCTTT. Amino acid sequence: CASSPPNSGNTEAFF.

The chain employs TRBV6-5 and TRBJ2-5; D may be TRBD1 (6 bases). Trimming took 5 bases from V and 4 from J, leaving 17 bases between them. There are 15 residues in the CDR3. Per the germline V gene, CDR1 is MNHEY and CDR2 is SVGAGI. CDR3 residues: CASSGHQQGIETQYF. Written as DNA, the CDR3 is TGTGCCAGCAGTGGCCATCAACAGGGCATAGAGACCCAGTACTTC.

The V gene is TRBV29-1, the J gene TRBJ2-7; D remains unclear. The germline V gene encodes CDR1 SQVTM and CDR2 ANQGSEA. The CDR3 has 11 amino acids. Trimming took off 3 bases at V and 0 bases at J, with 3 bases between the two ends. In DNA form, the CDR3 reads TGCAGCGTTGAGTTCTCCTACGAGCAGTACTTC. Protein: CSVEFSYEQYF.

The chain employs TRBV20-1 and TRBJ2-3; unclear D gene. The V gene's germline CDR1 is DFQATT and CDR2 SNEGSKA (reference sequence). The CDR3 runs to 13 residues. Trimming removed 5 bases from V and 6 bases from J, with 15 bases in between. CDR3 sequence reads: CSASGLLADTQYF. The CDR3 bases are TGCAGTGCTTCCGGCCTCCTCGCGGATACGCAGTATTTT.

The chain has TRBV4-3 and TRBJ2-7; D ambiguous. V gave up 1 base and J gave up 3 bases, with 10 bases separating them. This CDR3 contains 14 residues. The germline CDR1 and CDR2 sequences are LGHNA and YSLEER. In DNA, the CDR3 is TGCGCCAGCAGCCAAGTACAGAAGAACTACGAGCAGTACTTC. The encoded protein is CASSQVQKNYEQYF.

This rearrangement joins TRBV9 to TRBJ2-6; unclear D gene. Trimming removed 2 bases at V and 3 bases at J, with 3 bases between. The CDR3 length is 13 residues. Per germline, CDR1 SGDLS and CDR2 YYNGEE. CDR3 in amino acids: CASSVGGANVLTF. CDR3 DNA: TGTGCCAGCAGCGTGGGTGGGGCCAACGTCCTGACTTTC.